The 21 T cell receptor beta chains below all came from one sample that was sequenced in a study of breast tumors, draining lymph nodes, adjacent tissues. TCRdb fed the multiplex PCR reads into MiXCR, producing one record per CDR3 protein. The data hold 200,000 to 250,000 distinct CDR3 sequences, with 32% observed a single time. Samples came from axillary lymph nodes draining the breast cancer. Sequencing input: axillary lymph node tissue. These receptors were taken from a female donor with breast cancer. Some clones in this sample may be carry-over from other donors' samples.

This clonotype was detected ten times or more. The chain is built from TRBV6-1 and TRBJ2-7; D remains unclear. Germline V CDR1 and CDR2: MNHNS, SASEGT. The germline V and J ends were trimmed by 1 base and 6 bases, with 7 bases remaining between them. The CDR3 loop spans 12 amino acids. CDR3 DNA: TGTGCCAGCAGTGAAGGGGTCCGCGAGCAGTACTTC. This encodes CASSEGVREQYF.

This clonotype was seen repeatedly, ten times or more. V gene TRBV9 combines with J gene TRBJ2-5, with a weak D call TRBD2 (6 bases). V was cut by 1 base and J by 9 bases, with 16 bases left in between. This CDR3 region has 14 residues. CDR1 and CDR2 (germline): SGDLS, YYNGEE. CDR3 sequence reads: CASSVLWGEGAQYF. In DNA form, the CDR3 reads TGTGCCAGCAGCGTATTGTGGGGGGAAGGAGCCCAGTACTTC.

The chain is built from TRBV11-3 and TRBJ1-5; D remains ambiguous. V was cut by 3 bases and J by 0 bases, with 9 bases left in between. The CDR3 is made up of 15 amino acids. Germline assignment: CDR1 SGHNT and CDR2 YENEEA. Written as DNA, the CDR3 is TGTGCCAGCAGCTTTGGCAGCTTTAGCAATCAGCCCCAGCATTTT. It translates to CASSFGSFSNQPQHF. Full variable domain (remainder filled in from reference TRBV11-3 and TRBJ1-5): EAGVVQSPRYKIIEKKQPVAFWCNPISGHNTLYWYLQNLGQGPELLIRYENEEAVDDSQLPKDRFSAERLKGVDSTLKIQPAELGDSAVYLCASSFGSFSNQPQHFGDGTRLSIL.

Many counts were recorded for this clonotype. The J gene is TRBJ1-5, the V gene TRBV19, with a weak D call TRBD1 (5 bases). The V gene's germline CDR1 is LNHDA and CDR2 SQIVND (reference sequence). The CDR3 has 13 residues. Trimming removed 5 bases at V and 7 bases at J, with 12 bases between. The CDR3 spells CASSPGRSQPQHF. The CDR3 nucleotides read TGTGCCAGTAGTCCAGGGCGTTCGCAGCCCCAGCATTTT.

This chain joins TRBV11-2 and TRBJ1-6; D is perhaps TRBD1 (5 bases). Trimming removed 2 bases from V and 7 bases from J, with 9 bases in between. Germline V gene sequence: CDR1 SGHAT, CDR2 FQNNGV. This CDR3 has 14 amino acids. DNA for the CDR3: TGTGCCAGCAGCTTATCCGGGGACAATTCACCCCTCCACTTT. Translation: CASSLSGDNSPLHF. Full variable domain (missing parts from reference TRBV11-2 and TRBJ1-6): EAGVAQSPRYKIIEKRQSVAFWCNPISGHATLYWYQQILGQGPKLLIQFQNNGVVDDSQLPKDRFSAERLKGVDSTLKIQPAKLEDSAVYLCASSLSGDNSPLHFGNGTRLTVT.

There are a few counts of this clonotype. The CDR3, as DNA: TGTGCCAGTAGTGCGGGACCATGGAACACTGAAGCTTTCTTT. Protein: CASSAGPWNTEAFF. The rearrangement uses TRBV19 and TRBJ1-1; possible D gene TRBD1, 5 bases. The CDR3 runs 14 residues. CDR1 and CDR2 (germline): LNHDA, SQIVND (reference sequence). The ends were cut back, 5 bases at V and 1 base at J, with 11 bases in the middle.

There are many counts of this clonotype. Because the CDR3 is missing its conserved closing phenylalanine or tryptophan, this is likely a read error. The chain combines TRBV10-3 with TRBJ2-7; 10 bases line up with TRBD2. Germline CDR1 is ENHRY and CDR2 is SYGVKD. Trimming took 3 bases from V and 2 from J; bases not matched to a gene: 10. CDR3 length equals 17 residues. The CDR3 region is CAISEAASGRGAYEQYL. The CDR3 nucleotides are TGTGCCATCAGTGAAGCGGCTAGCGGGAGAGGCGCCTACGAGCAGTACCTC.

This clonotype was recorded once. The chain carries TRBV2 and TRBJ2-2; no clear D gene. Germline loops: CDR1 SNHLY, CDR2 FYNNEI. The CDR3 extends over 14 amino acids. Trimming took 7 bases from V and 3 from J, leaving 12 bases between them. Written as DNA, the CDR3 is TGTGCCAGCATTAACCAGGAGCACACCGGGGAGCTGTTTTTT. Amino acid sequence: CASINQEHTGELFF.

This clonotype appeared a single time. A much bigger clone sits one base away, suggesting this may be a read error. A read error is likely, as this CDR3 ends without the conserved phenylalanine or tryptophan. This chain links TRBV7-6 with TRBJ2-5; perhaps TRBD2 as D (5 bases). This CDR3 is 14 amino acids long. Germline V gene lookup returns CDR1 SGHVS and CDR2 FNYEAQ. For the CDR3, the DNA is TGTGCCGGCAGCTCCTCGGGGTACCAAGAGACCCAGTACCTC. It codes for CAGSSSGYQETQYL.

The sample holds many counts of this clonotype. This rearrangement joins TRBV4-1 to TRBJ1-6, with D possibly TRBD1 on 5 matching bases. Looked up from germline, CDR1 is MGHRA and CDR2 is YSYEKL. The CDR3 is made up of 15 amino acids. The V end lost 6 bases, the J end lost 6 bases, and 15 bases lay between the germline ends. The CDR3: CASSRTGLGNSPLHF. The CDR3 coding sequence is TGCGCCAGCAGTCGAACAGGTTTGGGTAATTCACCCCTCCACTTT.

This clonotype occurred many times. The gene calls are TRBV7-2 and TRBJ1-5; 7 nucleotides align to TRBD1. CDR1 is SGHTA, CDR2 FQGNSA, per germline. CDR3 length equals 16 residues. Trimming at V came to 5 bases and at J to 6 bases, leaving 13 bases not matched to a gene. CDR3 sequence: CASSQTNRGLSQPQHF. CDR3 in DNA: TGTGCCAGCAGCCAAACGAACAGGGGCTTGAGTCAGCCCCAGCATTTT.

This clonotype was seen at least ten times. The chain combines TRBV4-2 with TRBJ2-6; D call uncertain. Germline V gene data show CDR1 as LGHNA and CDR2 as YNFKEQ. V shed 1 base and J shed 0 bases, with 16 bases lying between them. The CDR3 loop spans 19 amino acids. The chain's CDR3 is CASSQVLPGDVSGANVLTF. DNA of the CDR3: TGTGCCAGCAGCCAAGTCCTGCCAGGCGATGTCTCTGGGGCCAACGTCCTGACTTTC.

This clonotype was observed many times. The V call is TRBV4-1, the J call TRBJ2-1, with D possibly matching TRBD2 (6 bases). V lost 0 bases to trimming and J lost 4 bases, with 13 bases between them. The CDR3 sequence is 16 residues long. From germline, CDR1 is MGHRA and CDR2 YSYEKL. In DNA form, the CDR3 reads TGCGCCAGCAGCCAAGAGATACTAGCTCCTTACAATGAGCAGTTCTTC. Translating it yields CASSQEILAPYNEQFF.

The genes are TRBV20-1 and TRBJ2-3; 7 bases align to TRBD2. Germline loops: CDR1 DFQATT, CDR2 SNEGSKA (reference sequence). After removal of 5 bases from V and 8 bases from J, the junction contained 16 bases not matched to a gene. This CDR3 comprises 15 residues. The CDR3 DNA reads as TGCAGTGCTGACCAGACTGGCGGGAGTTCTGGTACGCAGTATTTT. Amino acids: CSADQTGGSSGTQYF.

The gene calls are TRBV19 and TRBJ2-2, with 8 bases fitting TRBD1. The germline V gene encodes CDR1 LNHDA and CDR2 SQIVND (reference sequence). Trimming at V came to 7 bases and at J to 5 bases, leaving 9 bases not matched to a gene. This CDR3 region has 15 residues. In DNA form, the CDR3 reads TGTGCCAGTAAGGACAGGGTGCCAGATACCGGGGAGCTGTTTTTT. The encoded protein is CASKDRVPDTGELFF.

This clonotype came up many times. V usage is TRBV7-2 and J usage is TRBJ2-7; 12 bases line up with TRBD2. The germline CDR1 and CDR2 sequences are SGHTA and FQGNSA. With V trimmed by 6 bases and J by 3 bases, 3 bases remained unmatched. The CDR3 covers 14 residues. The CDR3 sequence is CASSKTSGSYEQYF. CDR3 in DNA: TGTGCCAGCAGTAAGACTAGCGGGAGCTACGAGCAGTACTTC.

This sequence joins TRBV11-3 and TRBJ1-1; D remains unclear. Trimming took 1 base from V and 7 from J, leaving 4 bases between them. Germline V gene data show CDR1 as SGHNT and CDR2 as YENEEA. CDR3 length: 11 amino acids. The DNA for the CDR3 is TGTGCCAGCAGCTTAGCAAATGAAGCTTTCTTT. Amino acids: CASSLANEAFF.

This clonotype was detected a few times. A much larger clone differs from this one at a single base, so this may be a read error. Lacking the conserved final phenylalanine or tryptophan, this CDR3 likely reflects a read error. The chain is built from TRBV7-2 and TRBJ2-7, with D tentatively TRBD2 (6 bases). The V and J ends lost 3 bases and 4 bases respectively, with 13 bases between them. From germline, CDR1 is SGHTA and CDR2 FQGNSA. The CDR3 totals 14 residues. Here the CDR3 DNA reads TGTGCCAGCAGCTTGGGGGACTCCGAATACGAGCAGTACCTC. As protein: CASSLGDSEYEQYL.

The V and J genes are TRBV28 and TRBJ2-7, with D maybe TRBD2 (6 bases). The CDR3 consists of 15 residues. Germline-derived CDR1 and CDR2 are MDHEN and SYDVKM. V dropped 2 bases and J dropped 2 bases, with 13 bases sitting between them. The CDR3 here is CASSLGGRRTYEQYF. In nucleotides, the CDR3 is TGTGCCAGCAGTTTAGGAGGGAGAAGGACCTACGAGCAGTACTTC.

In this sample, this clonotype turned up many times. The J gene is TRBJ2-7, the V gene TRBV5-1; unclear D gene. This CDR3 has 13 residues. V was cut by 1 base and J by 3 bases, with 8 bases left in between. Germline V gene data show CDR1 as SGHRS and CDR2 as YFSETQ. The CDR3 region is CASSLRAGYEQYF. CDR3 nucleotides: TGCGCCAGCAGCTTGCGAGCCGGCTACGAGCAGTACTTC.

This clonotype was found many times. The rearrangement joins TRBV19 to TRBJ1-4; the D is unclear. CDR1 is LNHDA, CDR2 SQIVND, per germline (reference sequence). V was trimmed by 5 bases and J by 2 bases, leaving 12 bases between them. This CDR3 spans 15 amino acids. In DNA, the CDR3 is TGTGCCAGTAGTTTGGACGATATTACTAATGAAAAACTGTTTTTT. Protein sequence: CASSLDDITNEKLFF. The entire variable domain, with the rest obtained from reference TRBV19 and TRBJ1-4, is as follows: DGGITQSPKYLFRKEGQNVTLSCEQNLNHDAMYWYRQDPGQGLRLIYYSQIVNDFQKGDIAEGYSVSREKKESFPLTVTSAQKNPTAFYLCASSLDDITNEKLFFGSGTQLSVL.